This entry lists 3 T cell receptor beta chains sequenced from one sample in a study of CD8 T cells in Susac syndrome. A quantity of roughly 0.5 to 1 ug RNA underwent reverse transcription using random hexamers. TCRdb independently ran MiXCR on the immunoSEQ multiplex PCR reads; one entry per CDR3 protein. The table includes 150,000 to 200,000 distinct CDR3 sequences, approximately 94% detected once. The specimen was CD4+ T cells from PBMCs. These receptors originate from a human donor with multiple sclerosis.

CDR3 residues: CSAVGTAPILYNEQFF. In DNA, the CDR3 is TGCAGCGCCGTAGGGACAGCGCCTATCCTCTACAATGAGCAGTTCTTC. The V gene is TRBV29-1, the J gene TRBJ2-1, with 7 bases aligning to TRBD1. The CDR3 covers 16 residues. The V and J ends lost 7 bases and 3 bases, in that order; junction bases with no gene match: 15. Germline V gene sequence: CDR1 SQVTM, CDR2 ANQGSEA.

This clonotype was detected once. V and J are TRBV12-3 or TRBV12-4 and TRBJ2-3; the match to TRBD2 covers 10 bases. The V and J ends lost 6 bases and 4 bases, in that order; junction bases with no gene match: 10. This CDR3 has 16 residues. The CDR3: CASSPWLAGGPDTQYF. As DNA, the CDR3 is TGTGCCAGCAGCCCTTGGTTAGCGGGAGGCCCAGATACGCAGTATTTT.

V is TRBV7-7 and J is TRBJ1-3, with D maybe TRBD1 (6 bases). The germline gives CDR1 SSHAT, CDR2 FNYEAQ (reference sequence). Trimming shortened V by 5 bases and J by 4 bases, and 12 bases separated the two germline ends. This CDR3 comprises 14 residues. CDR3 amino acids: CASSTGLEGNTIYF. CDR3 nucleotides: TGTGCCAGCAGCACAGGGCTCGAAGGAAACACCATATATTTT.